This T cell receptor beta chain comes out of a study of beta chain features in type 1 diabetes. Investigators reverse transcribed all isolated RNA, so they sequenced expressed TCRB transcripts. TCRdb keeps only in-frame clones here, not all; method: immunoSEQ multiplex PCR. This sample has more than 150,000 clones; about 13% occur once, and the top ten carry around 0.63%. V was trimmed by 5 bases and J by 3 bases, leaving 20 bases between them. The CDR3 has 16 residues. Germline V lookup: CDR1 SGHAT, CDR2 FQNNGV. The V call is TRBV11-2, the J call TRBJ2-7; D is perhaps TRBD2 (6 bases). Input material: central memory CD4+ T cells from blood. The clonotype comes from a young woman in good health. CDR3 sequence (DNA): TGTGCCAGCAGCCCAGGTTTCGGGGGTAATCTCTACGAGCAGTACTTC. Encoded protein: CASSPGFGGNLYEQYF. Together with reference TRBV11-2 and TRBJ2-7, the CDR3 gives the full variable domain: EAGVAQSPRYKIIEKRQSVAFWCNPISGHATLYWYQQILGQGPKLLIQFQNNGVVDDSQLPKDRFSAERLKGVDSTLKIQPAKLEDSAVYLCASSPGFGGNLYEQYFGPGTRLTVT.